This T cell receptor beta chain was observed in a study of shared clonotypes between healthy human individuals. Germline V CDR1 and CDR2: MNHNY, SVGAGI (reference sequence). The CDR3 contains 16 residues. Trimming removed 6 bases from V and 1 base from J; junction bases left unmatched: 6. Libraries were prepared by immunoSEQ multiplex PCR; TCRdb keeps only in-frame clonotypes and omits some of them. The sample has 2 million to 3 million clones, approximately 93% seen once; the top ten hold roughly 0.39%. The clonotype was recovered from a man younger than 35 in good health. Some clones in this sample may be carry-over from other donors' samples. The genes are TRBV6-6 and TRBJ2-2, with 9 positions matching TRBD1. Material: naive CD4+ T cells from PBMCs. The subset: CD45RA+ positively selected. The CDR3 coding sequence is TGTGCCAGCAGCCTAGGGACAGGGATGAACACCGGGGAGCTGTTTTTT. This translates into CASSLGTGMNTGELFF.